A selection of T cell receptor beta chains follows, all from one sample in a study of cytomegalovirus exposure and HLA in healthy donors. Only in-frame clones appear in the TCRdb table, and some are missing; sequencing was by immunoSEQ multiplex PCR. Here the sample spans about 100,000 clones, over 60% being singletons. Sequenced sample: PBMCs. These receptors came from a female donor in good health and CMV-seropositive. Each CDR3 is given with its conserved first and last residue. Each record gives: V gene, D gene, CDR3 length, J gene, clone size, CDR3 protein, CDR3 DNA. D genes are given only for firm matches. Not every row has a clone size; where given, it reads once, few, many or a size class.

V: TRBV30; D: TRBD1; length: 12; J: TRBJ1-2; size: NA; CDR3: CAWSGQGYGYTF; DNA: TGTGCCTGGAGCGGACAGGGTTATGGCTACACCTTC
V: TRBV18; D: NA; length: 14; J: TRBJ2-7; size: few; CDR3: CASSPRTGSYEQYF; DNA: TGTGCCAGCTCACCGAGAACAGGATCCTACGAGCAGTACTTC
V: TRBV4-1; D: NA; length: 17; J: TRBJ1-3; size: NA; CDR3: CASSQGGTTLSGNTIYF; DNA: TGCGCCAGCAGCCAGGGGGGGACGACACTCTCTGGAAACACCATATATTTT
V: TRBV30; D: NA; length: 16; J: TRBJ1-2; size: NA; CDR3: CAWTSRNSRVFYGYTF; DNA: TGTGCCTGGACGTCTCGGAACAGCAGAGTTTTCTATGGCTACACCTTC
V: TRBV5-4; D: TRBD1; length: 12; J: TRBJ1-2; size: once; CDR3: CASSGDRASYTF; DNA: TGTGCCAGCAGCGGGGACAGGGCTAGCTACACCTTC
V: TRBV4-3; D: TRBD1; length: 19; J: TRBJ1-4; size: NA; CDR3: CASSDRDSRNLFRKEKLFF; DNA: TGCGCCAGCAGCGACCGGGACAGCCGCAACCTTTTTAGGAAGGAAAAACTGTTTTTT
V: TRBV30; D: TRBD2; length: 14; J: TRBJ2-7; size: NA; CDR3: CAWSILAGTYEQYF; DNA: TGTGCCTGGAGTATTCTAGCGGGGACCTACGAGCAGTACTTC
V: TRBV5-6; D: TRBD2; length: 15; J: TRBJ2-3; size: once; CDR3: CASSSEREGTDTQYF; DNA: TGTGCCAGCAGCTCGGAGCGGGAAGGGACAGATACGCAGTATTTT
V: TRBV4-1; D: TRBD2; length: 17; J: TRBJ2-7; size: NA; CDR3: CASSRRLAGGPDDEQYF; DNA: TGCGCCAGCAGCCGTCGACTAGCGGGAGGGCCGGATGATGAGCAGTACTTC
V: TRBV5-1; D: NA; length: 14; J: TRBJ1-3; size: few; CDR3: CASSSRGSGNTIYF; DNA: TGCGCCAGCAGCAGTCGGGGTTCTGGAAACACCATATATTTT
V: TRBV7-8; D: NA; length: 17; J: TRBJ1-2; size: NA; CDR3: CASSLEGDVRANYGYTF; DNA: TGTGCCAGCAGCTTAGAGGGGGACGTACGAGCTAACTATGGCTACACCTTC
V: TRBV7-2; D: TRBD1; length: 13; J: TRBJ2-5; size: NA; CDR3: CASSRQGQETQYF; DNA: TGTGCCAGCAGCCGACAGGGGCAAGAGACCCAGTACTTC
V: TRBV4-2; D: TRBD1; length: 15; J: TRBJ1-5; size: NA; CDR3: CASSHLKGAAEPQHF; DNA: TGTGCCAGCAGCCATTTGAAGGGGGCGGCGGAGCCCCAGCATTTT
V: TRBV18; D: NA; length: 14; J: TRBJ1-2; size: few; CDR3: CASSPTGLYYGYTF; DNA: TGTGCCAGCTCACCTACAGGTCTATACTATGGCTACACCTTC
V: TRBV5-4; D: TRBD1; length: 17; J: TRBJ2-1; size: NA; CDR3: CASSLGRDSLSYNEQFF; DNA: TGTGCCAGCAGCTTGGGCAGGGACAGCCTCTCCTACAATGAGCAGTTCTTC
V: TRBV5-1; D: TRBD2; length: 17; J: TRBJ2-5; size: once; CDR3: CASSLLAGGSLLQTQYF; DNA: TGCGCCAGCAGCTTGCTAGCGGGGGGGTCTTTATTGCAGACCCAGTACTTC
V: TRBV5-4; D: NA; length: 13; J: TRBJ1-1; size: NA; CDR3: CASSPQQGTEAFF; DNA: TGTGCCAGCAGCCCCCAACAGGGCACTGAAGCTTTCTTT
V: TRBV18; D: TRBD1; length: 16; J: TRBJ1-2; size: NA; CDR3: CASSLTPARGDYGYTF; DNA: TGTGCCAGCTCCCTAACGCCGGCCAGGGGGGACTATGGCTACACCTTC
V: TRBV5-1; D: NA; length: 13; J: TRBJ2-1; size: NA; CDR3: CASSLGTAPRQFF; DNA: TGCGCCAGCAGCTTGGGGACAGCCCCCCGGCAGTTCTTC
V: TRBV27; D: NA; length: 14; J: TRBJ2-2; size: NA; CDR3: CASSPGQLTGELFF; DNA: TGTGCCAGCAGTCCGGGACAACTCACCGGGGAGCTGTTTTTT
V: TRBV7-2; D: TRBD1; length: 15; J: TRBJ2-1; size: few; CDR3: CASSLTTGAYNEQFF; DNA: TGTGCCAGCAGCTTAACTACAGGGGCCTACAATGAGCAGTTCTTC
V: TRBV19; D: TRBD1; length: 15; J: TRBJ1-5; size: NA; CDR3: CASSTTDRGPQPQHF; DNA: TGTGCCAGTAGTACCACGGACAGGGGGCCTCAGCCCCAGCATTTT
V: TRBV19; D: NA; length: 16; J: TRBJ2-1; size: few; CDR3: CASSIGADYWYNEQFF; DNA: TGTGCCAGTAGTATAGGAGCGGACTACTGGTACAATGAGCAGTTCTTC
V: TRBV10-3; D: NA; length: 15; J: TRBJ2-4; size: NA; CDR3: CAISEPMLAKNSQYF; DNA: TGTGCCATCAGTGAGCCTATGCTAGCCAAAAACAGTCAGTACTTC
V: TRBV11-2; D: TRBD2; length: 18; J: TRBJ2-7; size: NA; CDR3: CASSLNRATSGRWGEQYF; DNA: TGTGCCAGCAGCCTAAACCGGGCAACTAGCGGGAGGTGGGGCGAGCAGTACTTC
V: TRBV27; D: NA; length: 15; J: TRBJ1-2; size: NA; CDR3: CASSLTYRDSGGYTF; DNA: TGTGCCAGCAGTCTTACATACCGGGACTCGGGCGGCTACACCTTC
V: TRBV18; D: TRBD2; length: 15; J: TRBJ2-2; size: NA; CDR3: CASTETSGTPGELFF; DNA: TGTGCCAGCACTGAGACTAGCGGGACGCCCGGGGAGCTGTTTTTT
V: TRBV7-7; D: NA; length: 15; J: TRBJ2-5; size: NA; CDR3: CASSFQGWGQETQYF; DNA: TGTGCCAGCAGCTTTCAGGGTTGGGGCCAAGAGACCCAGTACTTC
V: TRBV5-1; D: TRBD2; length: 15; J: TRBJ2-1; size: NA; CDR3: CASSLGTSGSLEQFF; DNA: TGCGCCAGCAGCTTGGGGACTAGCGGGAGTCTTGAGCAGTTCTTC
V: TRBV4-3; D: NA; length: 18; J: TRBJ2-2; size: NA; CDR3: CASSQDEWGGGGPGELFF; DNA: TGCGCCAGCAGCCAAGATGAATGGGGTGGTGGGGGCCCCGGGGAGCTGTTTTTT
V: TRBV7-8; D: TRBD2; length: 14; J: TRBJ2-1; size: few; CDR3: CASSWTSGENEQFF; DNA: TGTGCCAGCAGCTGGACTAGCGGAGAAAATGAGCAGTTCTTC
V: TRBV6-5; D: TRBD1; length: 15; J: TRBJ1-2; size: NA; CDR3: CASSYSSTGGNGYTF; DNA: TGTGCCAGCAGTTACTCTTCGACAGGGGGCAATGGCTACACCTTC
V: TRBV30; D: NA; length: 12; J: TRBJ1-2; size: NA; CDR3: CAWSPGGVGYTF; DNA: TGTGCCTGGAGCCCAGGAGGGGTAGGCTACACCTTC
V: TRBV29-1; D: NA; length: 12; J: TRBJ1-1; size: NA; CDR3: CSVDRATTEAFF; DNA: TGCAGCGTTGACAGGGCGACCACTGAAGCTTTCTTT
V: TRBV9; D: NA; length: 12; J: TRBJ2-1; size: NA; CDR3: CASSVSQGEQFF; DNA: TGTGCCAGCAGCGTATCACAGGGCGAGCAGTTCTTC
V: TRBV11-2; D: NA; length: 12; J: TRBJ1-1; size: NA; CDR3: CASSTQGFEAFF; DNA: TGTGCCAGCAGCACGCAGGGATTTGAAGCTTTCTTT
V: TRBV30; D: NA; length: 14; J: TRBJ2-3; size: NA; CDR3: CAWSPRGAPDTQYF; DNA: TGTGCCTGGAGTCCCAGGGGGGCCCCAGATACGCAGTATTTT
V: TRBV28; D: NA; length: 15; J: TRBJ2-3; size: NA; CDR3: CASSLLSGSTDTQYF; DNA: TGTGCCAGCAGTTTATTAAGCGGTAGCACAGATACGCAGTATTTT
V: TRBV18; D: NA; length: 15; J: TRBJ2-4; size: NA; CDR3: CASSGQDLAKNIQYF; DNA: TGTGCCAGCTCGGGGCAAGACCTAGCCAAAAACATTCAGTACTTC
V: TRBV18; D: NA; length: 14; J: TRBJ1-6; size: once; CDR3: CASSKIGRDSPLHF; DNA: TGTGCCAGCTCGAAAATCGGCAGGGATTCACCCCTCCACTTT
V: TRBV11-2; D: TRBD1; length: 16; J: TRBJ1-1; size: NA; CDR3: CASSLGGDRFRAEAFF; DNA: TGTGCCAGCAGCTTAGGAGGGGACAGATTTAGGGCTGAAGCTTTCTTT
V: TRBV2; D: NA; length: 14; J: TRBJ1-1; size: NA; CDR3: CASRGRTLNTEAFF; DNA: TGTGCCAGCAGAGGGAGGACACTGAACACTGAAGCTTTCTTT
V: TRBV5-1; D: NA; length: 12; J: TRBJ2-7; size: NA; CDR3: CASRDTTYEQYF; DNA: TGCGCCAGTAGGGACACCACCTACGAGCAGTACTTC
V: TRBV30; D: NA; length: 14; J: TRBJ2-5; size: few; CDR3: CAWSGGGRQETQYF; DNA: TGTGCCTGGAGTGGGGGGGGGCGCCAAGAGACCCAGTACTTC
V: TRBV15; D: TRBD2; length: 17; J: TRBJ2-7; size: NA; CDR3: CATSRDLAGAISYEQYF; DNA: TGTGCCACCAGCAGAGATTTAGCGGGGGCCATCTCCTACGAGCAGTACTTC
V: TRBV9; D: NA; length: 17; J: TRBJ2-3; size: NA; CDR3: CASSVESQGGGTDTQYF; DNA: TGTGCCAGCAGCGTAGAGTCTCAGGGAGGAGGAACAGATACGCAGTATTTT
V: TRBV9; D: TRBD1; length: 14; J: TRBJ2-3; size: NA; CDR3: CASPGGKPTDTQYF; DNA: TGTGCCAGCCCAGGGGGCAAACCCACAGATACGCAGTATTTT
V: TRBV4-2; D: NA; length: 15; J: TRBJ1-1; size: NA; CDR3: CASSLEVTANTEAFF; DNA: TGTGCCAGCAGCCTAGAAGTAACAGCGAACACTGAAGCTTTCTTT
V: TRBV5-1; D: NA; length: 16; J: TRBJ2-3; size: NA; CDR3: CASSITGTPSTDTQYF; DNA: TGCGCCAGCAGCATAACCGGGACTCCGAGCACAGATACGCAGTATTTT
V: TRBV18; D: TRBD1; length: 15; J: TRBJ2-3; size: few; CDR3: CASSPQGAFTDTQYF; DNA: TGTGCCAGCTCACCACAGGGGGCGTTCACAGATACGCAGTATTTT
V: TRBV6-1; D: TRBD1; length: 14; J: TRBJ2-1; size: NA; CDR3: CASIRDSLDNEQFF; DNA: TGTGCCAGCATCCGGGACAGTCTTGACAATGAGCAGTTCTTC
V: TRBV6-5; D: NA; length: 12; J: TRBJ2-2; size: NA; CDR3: CASSPPTGELFF; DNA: TGTGCCAGCAGCCCCCCGACTGGGGAGCTGTTTTTT
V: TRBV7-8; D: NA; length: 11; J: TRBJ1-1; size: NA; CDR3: CASSRQTEAFF; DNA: TGTGCCAGCAGCCGACAGACTGAAGCTTTCTTT
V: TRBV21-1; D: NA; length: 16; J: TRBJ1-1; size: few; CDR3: CASSKVGVRWDTEAFF; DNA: TGTGCCAGCAGCAAAGTTGGTGTCAGGTGGGACACTGAAGCTTTCTTT
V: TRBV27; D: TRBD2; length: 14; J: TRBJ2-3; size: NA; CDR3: CAGSLAGSSDTQYF; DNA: TGTGCCGGCAGTTTAGCGGGGTCCTCGGATACGCAGTATTTT
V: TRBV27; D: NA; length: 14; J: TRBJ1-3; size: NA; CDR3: CASSLGGSGNTIYF; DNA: TGTGCCAGCAGTTTGGGGGGTTCGGGAAACACCATATATTTT